The clone carrying this T cell receptor (beta chain) was detected only a few times. Antigen unknown. A read error may account for a junction end that differs from germline. The germline V gene encodes CDR1 SEHNR and CDR2 FQNEAQ (reference sequence). The CDR3 runs to 13 residues. The data stem from a study of T cell repertoires in ileal Crohn's disease. This table comes from immunoSEQ multiplex PCR, and its TCRdb copy is limited to in-frame clones, with some not included. The table shows around 1,500 clones, with approximately 80% occurring only once. Regarding time point: neoterminal ileum biopsy at postoperative endoscopy, about 6 months after surgery. Study-level points and caveats: Postoperative endoscopy occurred within one year, median 6.9 months. Compared with non-smokers, active smokers at surgery showed more clonal expansions. Every patient over 26.8% clonality showed endoscopic recurrence. Sorted CD8 T cells held more high-frequency clones than CD4.

The sample taken for sequencing was ileal tissue. The sequence was collected from an adult with Crohn's disease. The rearrangement uses TRBV7-9 and TRBJ2-3; 8 nucleotides line up with TRBD1. CDR3 nucleotide sequence: TGTGCCAGCAGCTTAGCGGGGACAGGTACGCAGTATTTT. Translating gives CASSLAGTGTQYF.